Listed below are T cell receptor beta chains from one sample, sequenced in a study of human T cells and chemical hapten exposure. TCRdb processed the RACE reads anew with MiXCR; each CDR3 protein has one entry. The sample yields more than 250,000 distinct CDR3 sequences, 7.5% to 9% seen once. The specimen was whole blood, collected in connection with sensitization to the hapten diphenylcyclopropenone (DPC). Every receptor here comes from a woman between 35 and 50 years old with alopecia areata. Some clones in this sample may be carry-over from other donors' samples. The CDR3 runs from the conserved cysteine through the conserved F or W. D genes are given only for firm matches. Only some rows state a clone size, as once, few, many or a class for expanded clones.

D,J,V,size,DNA,CDR3
-,TRBJ2-7,TRBV6-1,once,TGTGCCAGCAGCGTCGAAGCGCCCTCCTACGAGCAGTACTTC,CASSVEAPSYEQYF
TRBD2,TRBJ2-2,TRBV29-1,-,TGCAGCGCCGGACTAGCGATCGGGGAGCTGTTTTTT,CSAGLAIGELFF
TRBD1,TRBJ1-2,TRBV7-9,few,TGTGCCAGCAGCCGGACAGGGTGGTATGGCTACACCTTC,CASSRTGWYGYTF
-,TRBJ2-1,TRBV28,-,TGTGCCAGCAGTACACAATTCAATGAGCAGTTCTTC,CASSTQFNEQFF
-,TRBJ1-1,TRBV12-3/TRBV12-4,-,TGTGCCAGCAGTCCCCTGACGCGAAGCACTGAAGCTTTCTTT,CASSPLTRSTEAFF
-,TRBJ1-2,TRBV12-3/TRBV12-4,few,TGTGCCAGCAGTTCCGACAGGTTGTATGGCTACACCTTC,CASSSDRLYGYTF
TRBD2,TRBJ2-1,TRBV7-3,many,TGTGCCAGCAGCCGAGCGGGGAGCTCCTACAATGAGCAGTTCTTC,CASSRAGSSYNEQFF
-,TRBJ2-5,TRBV28,few,TGTGCCAGCAGCCAAGGGATCCAGTACTTC,CASSQGIQYF
-,TRBJ2-5,TRBV6-6,-,TGTGCCAGCATAGGCGGAAAAGAGACCCAGTACTTC,CASIGGKETQYF
TRBD2,TRBJ2-3,TRBV11-1,few,TGTGCCAGCAGCCCCCCCGGGACTAGCGGCACAGATACGCAGTATTTT,CASSPPGTSGTDTQYF
-,TRBJ2-3,TRBV7-2,-,TGTGCCAGCAGCTTAAGGTCTGGAGGGGGCACAGATACGCAGTATTTT,CASSLRSGGGTDTQYF
TRBD1,TRBJ2-5,TRBV20-1,few,TGCAGTGCCCGGACAGGCGGAGAGACCCAGTACTTC,CSARTGGETQYF
-,TRBJ2-1,TRBV20-1,many,TGCAGTGCTAGAGGCTTACAGGAGAATGAGCAGTTCTTC,CSARGLQENEQFF
-,TRBJ1-2,TRBV7-2,-,TGTGCCGGCAGCTTAGCTGGGGCAGCTAACTATGGCTACACCTTC,CAGSLAGAANYGYTF
-,TRBJ2-3,TRBV2,many,TGTGCCAGTAACAGGGCGGGGACGGATACGCAGTATTTT,CASNRAGTDTQYF
-,TRBJ2-5,TRBV5-1,many,TGCGCCAGCAGCTTGGGGGGAGCCGACCAAGAGACCCAGTACTTC,CASSLGGADQETQYF
TRBD2,TRBJ2-3,TRBV6-5,few,TGTGCCAGCAGTAAAACGACTAGCGGGAGAACAGATACGCAGTATTTT,CASSKTTSGRTDTQYF
-,TRBJ2-1,TRBV7-9,few,TGTGCCAGCAGCCGAATCGATGAGCAGTTCTTC,CASSRIDEQFF
-,TRBJ1-1,TRBV20-1,many,TGCAGTGCTAGAGATGGTATCAGGAACACTGAAGCTTTCTTT,CSARDGIRNTEAFF
TRBD1,TRBJ2-5,TRBV9,many,TGTGCCAGCAGCGTAGACGGTCAGGGGGCCGGAGAGACCCAGTACTTC,CASSVDGQGAGETQYF
-,TRBJ2-7,TRBV19,-,TGTGCCAGTTTACCCAACAGCGGGTCGGCGGACGAGCAGTACTTC,CASLPNSGSADEQYF
TRBD1,TRBJ2-1,TRBV29-1,few,TGCAGCGTTGAGGGACAGGGGGCACACAATGAGCAGTTCTTC,CSVEGQGAHNEQFF
TRBD2,TRBJ2-3,TRBV5-1,-,TGCGCCAGCAGCTTGGCCTCACTAGCGGGAGCAGATACGCAGTATTTT,CASSLASLAGADTQYF
-,TRBJ1-6,TRBV27,-,TGTGCCAGCAGTTTAAGGGCGATCTTAGATTCACCCCTCCACTTT,CASSLRAILDSPLHF
-,TRBJ1-2,TRBV9,-,TGTGCCAGCAGCGTATTCACCAACTATGGCTACACCTTC,CASSVFTNYGYTF
-,TRBJ1-1,TRBV7-3,many,TGTGCCAGCAGTCTCCGGGACGGATTCGAAGCTTTCTTT,CASSLRDGFEAFF
-,TRBJ2-5,TRBV3-1,-,TGTGCCAGCAGCCAATCCCTAGAGACCCAGTACTTC,CASSQSLETQYF
TRBD1,TRBJ2-5,TRBV7-7,few,TGTGCTAGCAGCCTTACCCGACAGGGGCGAGGACAAGAGACCCAGTACTTC,CASSLTRQGRGQETQYF
-,TRBJ1-1,TRBV7-2,-,TGTGCCAGCAGCCCAGGTGGGGCAGGAGGAGCTTTCTTT,CASSPGGAGGAFF
-,TRBJ2-6,TRBV5-1,many,TGCGCCAGCAGCTTGGCAGGCCCTGGGGCCAACGTCCTGACTTTC,CASSLAGPGANVLTF
TRBD2,TRBJ2-5,TRBV4-2,few,TGTGCCAGCAGCCAAGATAGTGGACTAGCAGATAAGACCCAGTACTTC,CASSQDSGLADKTQYF
-,TRBJ2-7,TRBV14,few,TGTGCCAGCAGCCAAGGCAGTAGGGGCGAGCAGTACTTC,CASSQGSRGEQYF
TRBD1,TRBJ1-4,TRBV12-3/TRBV12-4,few,TGTGCCAGCTCACCCCTTGACAGGGGCGCAAACGAAAAACTGTTTTTT,CASSPLDRGANEKLFF
TRBD2,TRBJ2-7,TRBV4-3,-,TGCGCCAGCAGCCAAGGGTTGATAGCGGGACCCCACGAGCAGTACTTC,CASSQGLIAGPHEQYF
TRBD1,TRBJ1-5,TRBV6-2/TRBV6-3,few,TGTGCCAGCAGCTCCGTGGACAGGGGGTCCGGTCAGCCCCAGCATTTT,CASSSVDRGSGQPQHF
TRBD1,TRBJ1-5,TRBV4-1,-,TGCGCCAGCAGCCAAGACGACAGGGGTAATCAGCCCCAGCATTTT,CASSQDDRGNQPQHF
-,TRBJ2-7,TRBV28,many,TGTGCCAGCAGTTCTGACGGTTACGAGCAGTACTTC,CASSSDGYEQYF
-,TRBJ2-1,TRBV29-1,few,TGCAACAAGAGGGGACCAGACCCCTACAATGAGCAGTTCTTC,CNKRGPDPYNEQFF
TRBD1,TRBJ1-1,TRBV4-1,-,TGCGCCAGCAGCCAAGAGCACCGGACAGGGGGCAGCACTGAAGCTTTCTTT,CASSQEHRTGGSTEAFF
-,TRBJ2-1,TRBV7-3,-,TGTGCCAGCAGCTTAGAGATGGGGAATCAGCAGTTCTTC,CASSLEMGNQQFF
TRBD2,TRBJ2-7,TRBV6-2/TRBV6-3,-,TGTGCCAGCAGCTACATAGCGGGAGTACGGGAGCAGTACTTC,CASSYIAGVREQYF
TRBD2,TRBJ2-5,TRBV20-1,few,TGCAGTGCTAGACCCGTACTAGCGGGAGGGCGACAAGAGACCCAGTACTTC,CSARPVLAGGRQETQYF
TRBD1,TRBJ2-1,TRBV29-1,few,TGCAGCGTCCGACGACAGGGGATGTACAATGAGCAGTTCTTC,CSVRRQGMYNEQFF
TRBD1,TRBJ1-6,TRBV7-9,-,TGTGCCAGCAGTTTAACAGGGGTAGGCTCACCCCTCCACTTT,CASSLTGVGSPLHF
TRBD2,TRBJ2-5,TRBV2,few,TGTGCCAGCAGGGGTGGACTAGCGGGAGTGGAGACCCAGTACTTC,CASRGGLAGVETQYF
TRBD2,TRBJ2-3,TRBV6-5,-,TGTGCCAGCAGATTACTAGCGGGAGCTCCAGATACGCAGTATTTT,CASRLLAGAPDTQYF